These 30 T cell receptor beta chains came from one sample sequenced in a study of post-analysis software for immune sequencing data. Built from TCR beta cDNA, the libraries had unique molecular identifiers in them. One entry per CDR3 protein, called by TCRdb with MiXCR from the PCR reads. Of hundreds of thousands of distinct CDR3 sequences in the sample, just under 30% were seen once. Study-wide results and limits: Controls showed lower frequencies than patients for five or six TRBV segments, and TRBV5-6, TRBV5-1 and TRBV20-1 were among these.

No cognate antigen is known for these TCRs. Sequencing input: blood. Source of these receptors: a girl between 5 and 17 years old with multiple sclerosis.

This sequence joins TRBV6-5 and TRBJ1-2; weak D call: TRBD1 (6 bases). Germline V gene data show CDR1 as MNHEY and CDR2 as SVGAGI. V was shortened by 5 bases and J by 6 bases, with 16 bases between the two germline ends. CDR3 length: 14 residues. The CDR3 region has the DNA TGTGCCAGCAGTCCGTCGGGGGCTGTCCATGGCTACACCTTC. Protein product: CASSPSGAVHGYTF.

The V and J genes are TRBV12-3 or TRBV12-4 and TRBJ2-1, with 10 bases identical to TRBD2. This CDR3 is built from 13 residues. The V segment lost 7 bases and the J segment 6 bases; nucleotides outside the gene matches: 3. The DNA of the CDR3 is TGTGCCAGCAACTTAGCGGGGGGCAATGAGCAGTTCTTC. It encodes CASNLAGGNEQFF.

This clonotype has just a few counts. This chain uses TRBV7-2 with TRBJ2-7; no reliable D call. Per the germline V gene, CDR1 is SGHTA and CDR2 is FQGNSA. CDR3 length: 16 residues. V was shortened by 2 bases and J by 4 bases, with 18 bases between the two germline ends. This CDR3 is CASSLYETRPEYEQYF. CDR3 bases: TGTGCCAGCAGCTTATATGAGACCAGACCAGAGTACGAGCAGTACTTC.

The genes are TRBV12-3 or TRBV12-4 and TRBJ2-4; possibly TRBD2 for D (7 bases). TRBJ2-7 matches the DNA end more closely, so the J call is doubtful. CDR3 length equals 15 residues. The CDR3 loop is CASSPWGGNPYEQYF. The CDR3 nucleotides read TGTGCCAGTAGCCCCTGGGGGGGCAACCCCTACGAGCAGTACTTC.

The rearrangement joins TRBV6-5 to TRBJ1-2; TRBD1 aligns across 9 bases. Germline V CDR1 and CDR2: MNHEY, SVGAGI. J was trimmed by 4 bases and V by 6 bases; bases with no gene match: 12. CDR3 length equals 16 residues. CDR3 nucleotide sequence: TGTGCCAGCAGCCTATCCTACAGGGGGCAGGGCTATGGCTACACCTTC. Encoded protein: CASSLSYRGQGYGYTF.

This clonotype has just a few counts. This sequence joins TRBV29-1 and TRBJ1-1; D remains unclear. CDR1 is SQVTM, CDR2 ANQGSEA, per germline. The CDR3 totals 13 residues. V lost 5 bases to trimming and J lost 3 bases, with 13 bases between them. As DNA, the CDR3 is TGCAGCGTTTCAGACGCGGCGGACACTGAAGCTTTCTTT. It specifies CSVSDAADTEAFF.

This clonotype has more than one count but fewer than ten. The rearrangement links TRBV5-1 to TRBJ2-1; TRBD2 agrees at 10 bases. The trim removed 3 bases at V and 5 bases at J, leaving 5 bases unmatched. The CDR3 has 15 residues. The germline V gene has CDR1 SGHRS and CDR2 YFSETQ. CDR3: CASSSSGRAHNEQFF. The CDR3 DNA is TGCGCCAGCAGCTCCAGCGGGAGGGCCCACAATGAGCAGTTCTTC.

This clonotype has only one observation. The chain uses TRBV20-1 and TRBJ1-1; D is undetermined. Trimming cost V 4 bases and J 2 bases, with 8 bases left between them. This CDR3 is 12 amino acids long. Per germline, CDR1 DFQATT and CDR2 SNEGSKA (reference sequence). Here the CDR3 reads CSAKDPNTEAFF. The CDR3 DNA follows: TGCAGTGCTAAGGACCCTAACACTGAAGCTTTCTTT.

V is TRBV20-1 and J is TRBJ1-2, with TRBD1 matching 7 bases. Germline lookup yields CDR1 DFQATT and CDR2 SNEGSKA (reference sequence). V shed 6 bases and J 7 bases; nucleotides not matched to a gene: 8. The CDR3 totals 12 residues. CDR3 nucleotides: TGCAGTGCGATCAGACAGGGCCGTGGCTACACCTTC. Residues: CSAIRQGRGYTF.

The V gene is TRBV4-1, the J gene TRBJ2-3, with D perhaps TRBD1 (5 bases). This CDR3 has 15 residues. CDR1 and CDR2 (germline): MGHRA, YSYEKL. The ends were cut back, 5 bases at V and 5 bases at J, with 17 bases in the middle. The CDR3 reads CASSKSEFTGDTQYF. The CDR3 coding sequence is TGCGCCAGCAGCAAGTCAGAGTTCACAGGAGATACGCAGTATTTT.

This chain connects TRBV19 to TRBJ2-1, with D tentatively TRBD1 (5 bases). CDR3 length: 14 amino acids. Looked up from germline, CDR1 is LNHDA and CDR2 is SQIVND (reference sequence). Deletions cut 7 bases from V and 13 bases from J, with 23 bases between. The CDR3: CASMAGSLAETQFF. The CDR3 DNA sequence: TGTGCCAGTATGGCAGGGTCGCTTGCGGAGACCCAGTTCTTC.

The chain employs TRBV19 and TRBJ2-1; 14 bases map to TRBD2. Germline assignment: CDR1 LNHDA and CDR2 SQIVND (reference sequence). The CDR3 has 15 amino acids. J lost 9 bases, V lost 7 bases, and 8 bases had no gene match. CDR3 amino acids: CASTRLAGGLREQFF. Written as DNA, the CDR3 is TGTGCCAGTACTAGACTAGCGGGGGGGCTTCGTGAGCAGTTCTTC. Full variable domain (rest looked up from reference TRBV19 and TRBJ2-1): DGGITQSPKYLFRKEGQNVTLSCEQNLNHDAMYWYRQDPGQGLRLIYYSQIVNDFQKGDIAEGYSVSREKKESFPLTVTSAQKNPTAFYLCASTRLAGGLREQFFGPGTRLTVL.

In its sample, this clonotype was seen a few times. V and J are TRBV6-6 and TRBJ2-3; D tentatively fits TRBD1 or TRBD2 (5 bases each). The V gene lost 6 bases and the J gene lost 6 bases, with 22 bases spanning the gap. Germline CDR1 MNHNY, CDR2 SVGAGI (reference sequence). The length of the CDR3 is 16 residues. The CDR3 region has the DNA TGTGCCAGCAGGGCCCAGGGACCAACCGTCGTGGATACGCAGTATTTT. This translates into CASRAQGPTVVDTQYF.

The rearrangement joins TRBV9 to TRBJ2-7; 7 nucleotides align to TRBD2. The CDR3 contains 14 residues. The trim removed 0 bases at V and 7 bases at J, leaving 7 bases unmatched. Germline CDR1 SGDLS, CDR2 YYNGEE. CDR3 residues: CASSVGPQGGEQYF. The CDR3 nucleotides read TGTGCCAGCAGCGTAGGGCCTCAGGGAGGGGAGCAGTACTTC.

The V call is TRBV6-5, the J call TRBJ1-1; D is possibly TRBD1 (5 bases). V lost 4 bases, J lost 3 bases, and 12 bases lay in between. Looked up from germline, CDR1 is MNHEY and CDR2 is SVGAGI. The CDR3 is 14 residues long. CDR3: CASSSIGHHTEAFF. The CDR3 coding sequence is TGTGCCAGCAGTTCCATCGGACATCACACTGAAGCTTTCTTT.

A few counts support this clonotype. The chain uses TRBV3-1 and TRBJ1-2, with D maybe TRBD1 (6 bases). With 0 bases removed from V and 4 bases from J, the gap between germline ends came to 15 bases. Germline V gene lookup returns CDR1 LGHDT and CDR2 YNNKEL (reference sequence). This CDR3 spans 16 amino acids. In DNA, the CDR3 is TGTGCCAGCAGCCAAGAAAGTTCGGGACAAAGCTATGGCTACACCTTC. Translated: CASSQESSGQSYGYTF.

This clonotype was picked up a small number of times. This chain links TRBV20-1 with TRBJ2-3; TRBD2 matches 7 bases. CDR1 DFQATT and CDR2 SNEGSKA come from the germline V gene (reference sequence). The CDR3 has 15 amino acids. With V trimmed by 1 base and J by 1 base, 5 bases remained unmatched. Written as DNA, the CDR3 is TGCAGTGCTAGAGGCGGGAGTAAAGGCACAGATACGCAGTATTTT. Translating it yields CSARGGSKGTDTQYF.

This clonotype was recorded at least ten times. This chain uses TRBV7-2 with TRBJ1-2, with D uncertain. The CDR3 runs to 16 residues. Per germline, CDR1 SGHTA and CDR2 FQGNSA. Trimming cost V 1 base and J 0 bases, with 12 bases left between them. The CDR3: CASSLESQAPNYGYTF. The CDR3 nucleotides read TGTGCCAGCAGCTTAGAGTCCCAGGCCCCTAACTATGGCTACACCTTC.

Of note for this clonotype: A read error may be the cause here, since a much bigger clone is one base away. This chain connects TRBV6-6 to TRBJ2-1; tentatively, D is TRBD1 (5 bases). The CDR3 is made up of 13 amino acids. Per germline, CDR1 MNHNY and CDR2 SVGAGI (reference sequence). In DNA, the CDR3 is TGTGCCAGCAGTTCCAGGGCCTACAATGAGCAGCTCTTC. Protein: CASSSRAYNEQLF.

On this clonotype itself: The junction departs from germline at one end; a sequencing error may be responsible. This chain uses TRBV6-1 with TRBJ2-5; TRBD1 agrees at 8 bases. The CDR3 is made up of 15 amino acids. Germline V gives CDR1 MNHNS, CDR2 SASEGT. The CDR3 loop reads CASSGQGAQLYEQYF. DNA of the CDR3: TGTGCCAGTAGTGGTCAGGGGGCGCAATTGTACGAACAGTACTTC.

The rearrangement joins TRBV3-1 to TRBJ2-5; D ambiguous. The DNA matches TRBJ2-7 better at its end, which makes the J call doubtful. This CDR3 contains 15 residues. CDR1 and CDR2 (germline): LGHDT, YNNKEL (reference sequence). For the CDR3, the DNA is TGTGCCAGCCTTCTTGGCGGTGGCGGATGTTTCGAGCAGTACTTC. Translation: CASLLGGGGCFEQYF.

Details on this clonotype: A much larger clone lies a single base off, so this may be a read error. The rearrangement joins TRBV12-3 or TRBV12-4 to TRBJ2-7; the D is unclear. This CDR3 is built from 15 residues. V dropped 3 bases and J dropped 0 bases, with 12 bases sitting between them. CDR3 bases: TGTGCCAGCAGTTTCGTCTGGGGTGTCTCCTACGAGCAGTACTTC. Encoded protein: CASSFVWGVSYEQYF.

This clonotype was detected once. V usage is TRBV3-1 and J usage is TRBJ2-5; no clear D gene. With 3 bases removed from V and 14 bases from J, the gap between germline ends came to 13 bases. Germline V CDR1 and CDR2: LGHDT, YNNKEL (reference sequence). The CDR3 has 11 amino acids. Written as DNA, the CDR3 is TGTGCCAGCAGCCATGGTTTGGACCGCTACTTC. As protein: CASSHGLDRYF.

V and J are TRBV6-6 and TRBJ2-5; D not resolved. Germline V CDR1 and CDR2: MNHNY, SVGAGI (reference sequence). Trimming took off 4 bases at V and 2 bases at J, with 11 bases between the two ends. This CDR3 is 14 amino acids long. The CDR3 DNA sequence: TGTGCCAGCAGTTCGAGGCTGACACAAGAGACCCAGTACTTC. Its protein is CASSSRLTQETQYF.

This chain uses TRBV28 with TRBJ2-3; D not certain. Trimming stripped 2 bases from V and 3 bases from J, with 12 bases between. This CDR3 is 15 amino acids long. The V gene's germline CDR1 is MDHEN and CDR2 SYDVKM. CDR3 protein: CASSLLRRSTDTQYF. The CDR3 coding sequence is TGTGCCAGCAGTTTACTACGGCGCTCGACAGATACGCAGTATTTT. Using reference TRBV28 and TRBJ2-3 for the parts outside the CDR3, the full variable domain is DVKVTQSSRYLVKRTGEKVFLECVQDMDHENMFWYRQDPGLGLRLIYFSYDVKMKEKGDIPEGYSVSREKKERFSLILESASTNQTSMYLCASSLLRRSTDTQYFGPGTRLTVL.

Only a few counts were recorded for this clonotype. J is TRBJ2-1 and V is TRBV5-1, with D unresolved. There are 12 residues in the CDR3. Germline-derived CDR1 and CDR2 are SGHRS and YFSETQ. The V end lost 1 base, the J end lost 9 bases, and 8 bases lay between the germline ends. DNA of the CDR3: TGCGCCAGCAGCTTGTCCCGCGGTGAGCAGTTCTTC. Encoded protein: CASSLSRGEQFF.

The V call is TRBV20-1, the J call TRBJ2-7; possible D gene TRBD2, 5 bases. This CDR3 comprises 14 residues. V was shortened by 3 bases and J by 0 bases, with 12 bases between the two germline ends. Germline lookup yields CDR1 DFQATT and CDR2 SNEGSKA (reference sequence). The CDR3 sequence: CSARDFPSSYEQYF. Written as DNA, the CDR3 is TGCAGTGCTAGGGACTTCCCGAGCTCCTACGAGCAGTACTTC.

The chain links TRBV20-1 to TRBJ2-7; TRBD2 matches at 8 bases. This CDR3 has 13 amino acids. CDR1 and CDR2 (germline): DFQATT, SNEGSKA (reference sequence). Trimming removed 5 bases from V and 6 bases from J; junction bases left unmatched: 9. DNA for the CDR3: TGCAGTGCTTTTACGCGAACTAGCGGCGAGCAGTACTTC. It specifies CSAFTRTSGEQYF.

The genes are TRBV10-2 and TRBJ2-1; 8 nucleotides align to TRBD2. CDR3 length equals 14 residues. CDR1 is WSHSY and CDR2 is SAAADI in the germline V gene. V dropped 5 bases and J dropped 3; count of bases not matched to a gene: 3. CDR3 DNA sequence: TGCGCCAGCAGTTTTAGCGGGGTCTACAATGAGCAGTTCTTC. Protein product: CASSFSGVYNEQFF.

This sequence joins TRBV5-1 and TRBJ2-1, with 9 bases matching TRBD1. Germline assignment: CDR1 SGHRS and CDR2 YFSETQ. The CDR3 length is 17 residues. V was pared by 4 bases and J by 4 bases, with 12 bases of the junction left unmatched. The CDR3 loop is CASSIRTGAGFYNEQFF. The DNA of the CDR3 is TGCGCCAGCAGCATTCGGACAGGGGCTGGGTTTTACAATGAGCAGTTCTTC. The full variable domain, with the rest looked up from reference TRBV5-1 and TRBJ2-1, is KAGVTQTPRYLIKTRGQQVTLSCSPISGHRSVSWYQQTPGQGLQFLFEYFSETQRNKGNFPGRFSGRQFSNSRSEMNVSTLELGDSALYLCASSIRTGAGFYNEQFFGPGTRLTVL.